The source of this TCR beta chain is a study of vaccination and CD4 T cells after COVID-19. Background on the study: SARS-CoV-2 PCR on nasal swabs had been positive for the convalescent patients; several were mild and one was severe.

Oncomine TCR Beta short-read sequencing was applied to DNA from cultured CD4+ T cells. TCRdb reanalysed the PCR reads using MiXCR and keeps one entry per CDR3 protein. This table has 20,000 or so distinct CDR3 sequences, roughly 40% appearing once. Trimming removed 1 base at V and 3 bases at J, with 6 bases between. The CDR3 totals 13 residues. Looked up from germline, CDR1 is MNHEY and CDR2 is SMNVEV (reference sequence). Stated treatment: roughly 11-day PBMC culture with coronavirus spike peptide pools or control peptides (ViraFEST assay). In this sample, this clonotype turned up a few times. Antigen: not known.

The clonotype was recovered from a human donor who had recovered from COVID-19. The sample here was CD4+ T cells from blood, cultured in vitro, taken after SARS-CoV-2 vaccination. The V and J genes are TRBV27 and TRBJ1-1; a weak D match, TRBD1 (5 bases). CDR3 residues: CASSLLGDTEAFF. In nucleotides, the CDR3 is TGTGCCAGCAGTTTATTGGGGGACACTGAAGCTTTCTTT.